One and the same sample provided the 13 T cell receptor beta chains below, sequenced in a study of molecular identifiers for immune sequencing clone quantification. A single record per CDR3 protein comes from TCRdb applying MiXCR to the PCR reads. Of approximately 670,000 distinct CDR3 sequences in the sample, 20% were seen once. Sequencing was done on a sample of naive CD8+ T cells from blood, with Jurkat cell RNA spiked in. Subset in this sample: FACS-sorted CD8+CD4-CCR7+CD45RA+ naive T cells. Receptor source: a human donor in good health. Some libraries in this study had Jurkat cell RNA spiked in.

In the case of this clonotype: A much larger clone sits a single nucleotide away, making a read error possible. Since the CDR3 does not end with the conserved phenylalanine or tryptophan, this likely comes from a read error. The chain uses TRBV27 and TRBJ2-2; 9 positions match TRBD1. This CDR3 spans 16 amino acids. J gave up 6 bases and V 5 bases, and 10 bases lay outside the gene matches. The germline gives CDR1 MNHEY, CDR2 SMNVEV (reference sequence). The CDR3 is CASSPTGTGSAGELFS. DNA of the CDR3: TGTGCCAGCAGTCCCACCGGGACAGGGTCGGCCGGGGAGCTGTTTTCT.

There are many counts of this clonotype. CDR3 protein: CASSYGVRGMNTEAFF. CDR3 nucleotide sequence: TGTGCCAGCAGTTACGGAGTCCGGGGAATGAACACTGAAGCTTTCTTT. This chain uses TRBV6-5 with TRBJ1-1; D is unclear. CDR3 length equals 16 residues. V was cut by 2 bases and J by 0 bases, with 13 bases left in between. Germline V gene lookup returns CDR1 MNHEY and CDR2 SVGAGI.

This clonotype was observed many times. The V call is TRBV30, the J call TRBJ2-7; D possibly matches TRBD1 or TRBD2 (5 bases each). Germline CDR1 is GTSNPN and CDR2 is SVGIG (reference sequence). The length of the CDR3 is 12 residues. Trimming pared 3 bases from V and 6 bases from J, leaving 12 bases between. The CDR3 protein is CAWSPGPGEQYF. DNA for the CDR3: TGTGCCTGGAGCCCGGGGCCGGGCGAGCAGTACTTC.

In this sample, this clonotype turned up a few times. The chain links TRBV6-5 to TRBJ2-2; D perhaps matches TRBD1 (6 bases). Germline V CDR1 and CDR2: MNHEY, SVGAGI. Trimming removed 2 bases from V and 4 bases from J, with 8 bases in between. CDR3 size: 14 residues. The CDR3 is CASSYQDSTGELFF. The CDR3 DNA follows: TGTGCCAGCAGTTACCAGGACAGCACCGGGGAGCTGTTTTTT.

This chain uses TRBV5-8 with TRBJ2-3; TRBD2 agrees at 7 bases. With V trimmed by 0 bases and J by 3 bases, 10 bases remained unmatched. From germline, CDR1 is SGHTS and CDR2 YDEGEE. The CDR3 length is 17 residues. The CDR3 DNA reads as TGTGCCAGCAGCTTGGCGGCTAGCGGTCTCGGTACAGATACGCAGTATTTT. It encodes CASSLAASGLGTDTQYF.

On this clonotype itself: One junction end disagrees with the germline gene, perhaps due to a read error. The V call is TRBV27, the J call TRBJ2-1; TRBD2 aligns across 10 bases. The CDR3 runs 17 residues. Germline CDR1 reads MNHEY; CDR2 reads SMNVEV (reference sequence). The CDR3 sequence: CANGPSGSSTRYNGQFF. The CDR3 DNA follows: TGTGCTAATGGGCCTAGCGGGAGTTCTACCCGGTACAATGGGCAGTTCTTC.

This clonotype has a count of ten or more. The gene calls are TRBV7-2 and TRBJ1-1; D is undetermined. This CDR3 comprises 14 residues. The germline V gene encodes CDR1 SGHTA and CDR2 FQGNSA. Trimming shortened V by 4 bases and J by 2 bases, and 11 bases separated the two germline ends. This CDR3 is CASSSYPVNTEAFF. Written as DNA, the CDR3 is TGTGCCAGCAGCTCTTACCCAGTTAACACTGAAGCTTTCTTT.

A remark on this clonotype: A read error may explain this, as a much larger clone is one base away. The chain uses TRBV12-3 or TRBV12-4 and TRBJ2-5; D perhaps matches TRBD1 (6 bases). There are 15 residues in the CDR3. Trimming cost V 8 bases and J 4 bases, with 20 bases left between them. The DNA for the CDR3 is TGTGCCAGCTCATATCACGGGACAAACGCAGAGACCCAGTACTTC. Its protein is CASSYHGTNAETQYF.

This clonotype was counted between two and nine times. A junction end diverges from the germline sequence, so it may reflect a read error. V and J are TRBV27 and TRBJ1-5, with 7 bases fitting TRBD1. The CDR3 covers 17 residues. From germline, CDR1 is MNHEY and CDR2 SMNVEV (reference sequence). In nucleotides, the CDR3 is TGTGCCAGCAGTCCCTTGACAGGGCCTTATAGCGATCAGCCCCAGCATTTT. Protein: CASSPLTGPYSDQPQHF.

In its sample, this clonotype was seen a few times. J is TRBJ1-1 and V is TRBV5-5, with 7 nucleotides matching TRBD1. The CDR3 has 14 residues. J lost 7 bases, V lost 1 base, and 7 bases had no gene match. Germline-derived CDR1 and CDR2 are SGHKS and YYEKEE (reference sequence). CDR3: CASSLWQGENEAFF. The CDR3 DNA reads TGTGCCAGCAGCTTGTGGCAGGGGGAGAATGAAGCTTTCTTT.

This clonotype was detected ten times or more. V gene TRBV20-1 combines with J gene TRBJ2-5, with 13 bases that match TRBD2. Trimming at V came to 1 base and at J to 4 bases, leaving 0 bases not matched to a gene. Germline V gene sequence: CDR1 DFQATT, CDR2 SNEGSKA (reference sequence). CDR3 length: 14 amino acids. The CDR3 loop is CSARGLAGGETQYF. The CDR3 bases are TGCAGTGCTAGAGGACTAGCGGGGGGAGAGACCCAGTACTTC.

This clonotype appeared many times. The J gene is TRBJ2-1, the V gene TRBV5-1; 8 bases are shared with TRBD1. Germline CDR1 SGHRS, CDR2 YFSETQ. Trimming at V came to 2 bases and at J to 3 bases, leaving 4 bases not matched to a gene. CDR3 length: 15 amino acids. The CDR3 loop reads CASSFTGQVYNEQFF. The CDR3 bases are TGCGCCAGCAGCTTTACGGGACAGGTCTACAATGAGCAGTTCTTC.

This clonotype was counted at least ten times. CDR3 region: CASSGLGRQETQYF. CDR3 coding DNA: TGTGCCAGCAGCGGCCTGGGCAGGCAAGAGACCCAGTACTTC. The chain couples TRBV5-8 to TRBJ2-5; D gene ambiguous. Germline assignment: CDR1 SGHTS and CDR2 YDEGEE. This CDR3 region has 14 residues. V was clipped by 4 bases and J by 2 bases, with 12 bases between them.